This TCR beta chain was identified during a study of CD8 T cells in ankylosing spondylitis (dated by TCRdb to between 2016 and 2019). As for the study more broadly: The study set out to find disease-linked TCR variants by profiling T cell receptor beta repertoires in ankylosing spondylitis patients and healthy donors. Peripheral blood was sampled, and synovial fluid was also collected from ankylosing spondylitis patients. In total, the full study cohort was made up of 85 to 140 healthy donors and roughly 27 ankylosing spondylitis patients. The investigation overall reported the following: A TCR beta motif of fewer than 10 highly homologous amino acid variants appeared characteristic of blood from ankylosing spondylitis patients. A CD8+ phenotype was shown by the disease-linked clones, which were found at relatively low frequencies in peripheral blood. The disease-linked clones were reported to be significantly enriched in matched synovial fluid samples from ankylosing spondylitis patients. Some motif variants were previously reported in synovial fluid and blood of reactive arthritis patients, suggesting common disease-initiation mechanisms.

Sequencing was carried out with an Illumina HiSeq 2500. Quantitative 5'-RACE with molecular barcodes was the method used to prepare the TCR beta libraries. In the source study's methods: To identify disease-linked TCR variants, a new computational method was used, one built on a probabilistic model of VDJ rearrangement. TCRdb ran its own pipeline on the public reads, namely fastp trimming at Q25 and MiXCR clone calling, and kept in-frame beta chains. Rows are combined by CDR3 protein, so each entry shows the most common genes and DNA. The V and J calls follow TCRdb's processing rather than the paper's. The sample data list 300,000 to 400,000 distinct CDR3 sequences, and 20% to 25% of these were observed just once. The ten biggest clones cover around 13% of the sample. Note on this clonotype: Its antigen specificity is not known. No much larger clone is present one base from it, and per-base qualities are unavailable.

Spanning cysteine to phenylalanine, the CDR3 consists of 16 amino acids. Solely the CDR3 DNA is kept, with 48 bases framed from the first base. CDR1 and CDR2 are drawn from the germline V gene (reference sequence): SEHNR, FQNEAQ. The trim is 6 bases for V and 4 bases for J, with a gap of 21 bases between the germline ends. Input material: blood, either unsorted or a sorted T cell fraction (not recorded which). The TCR originated in a male donor with ankylosing spondylitis or in good health (not recorded which). This receptor chain uses TRBV7-9 and TRBJ2-5; matching of 5 bases hints at TRBD2 as the D gene. The DNA is as follows: TGTGCCAGCAGTTCGGAGGACCCCCCCATTCCAGAGACCCAGTACTTC. Its translation is CASSSEDPPIPETQYF. With the portions outside the CDR3 filled from the reference TRBV7-9 and TRBJ2-5 genes, the complete variable region becomes DTGVSQNPRHKITKRGQNVTFRCDPISEHNRLYWYRQTLGQGPEFLTYFQNEAQLEKSRLLSDRFSAERPKGSFSTLEIQRTEQGDSAMYLCASSSEDPPIPETQYFGPGTRLLVL.